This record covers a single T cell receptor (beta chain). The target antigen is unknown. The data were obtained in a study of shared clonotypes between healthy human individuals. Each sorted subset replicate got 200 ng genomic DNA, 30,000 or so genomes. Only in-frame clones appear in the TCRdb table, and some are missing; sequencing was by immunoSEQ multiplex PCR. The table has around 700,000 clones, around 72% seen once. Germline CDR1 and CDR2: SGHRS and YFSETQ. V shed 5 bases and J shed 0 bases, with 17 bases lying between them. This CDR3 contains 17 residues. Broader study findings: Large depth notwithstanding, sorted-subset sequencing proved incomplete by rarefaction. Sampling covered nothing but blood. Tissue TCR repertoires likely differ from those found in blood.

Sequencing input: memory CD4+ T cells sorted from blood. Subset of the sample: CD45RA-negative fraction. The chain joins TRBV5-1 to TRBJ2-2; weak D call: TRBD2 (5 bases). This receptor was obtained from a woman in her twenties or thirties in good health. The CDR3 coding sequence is TGCGCCAGCAGGTCATCGTACCGGGGAACGAACACCGGGGAGCTGTTTTTT. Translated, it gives CASRSSYRGTNTGELFF.